This T cell receptor beta chain was sequenced during a study of cytomegalovirus exposure and HLA in healthy donors. The repertoire was sequenced with immunoSEQ multiplex PCR; TCRdb's copy has only in-frame clones and lacks some. The sample yields 95,000 to 150,000 clones, roughly 95% seen once. Germline V gene lookup returns CDR1 SGHRS and CDR2 YFSETQ. This CDR3 is 14 amino acids long. The germline V and J ends were trimmed by 4 bases and 4 bases, with 11 bases remaining between them. Study-wide points: In a later analysis, first-cohort TCR clusters were found to tend to co-occur in the 100 to 150 validation repertoires.

Details on this clone: The target antigen is unknown.

Sequenced material: PBMCs. This sequence originates from a man aged 18 to 35 in good health and CMV-seronegative. This chain connects TRBV5-1 to TRBJ1-4, with D maybe TRBD1 (5 bases). The CDR3 here is CASSPTVNNEKLFF. The CDR3 nucleotides are TGCGCCAGCAGCCCGACAGTTAATAATGAAAAACTGTTTTTT.